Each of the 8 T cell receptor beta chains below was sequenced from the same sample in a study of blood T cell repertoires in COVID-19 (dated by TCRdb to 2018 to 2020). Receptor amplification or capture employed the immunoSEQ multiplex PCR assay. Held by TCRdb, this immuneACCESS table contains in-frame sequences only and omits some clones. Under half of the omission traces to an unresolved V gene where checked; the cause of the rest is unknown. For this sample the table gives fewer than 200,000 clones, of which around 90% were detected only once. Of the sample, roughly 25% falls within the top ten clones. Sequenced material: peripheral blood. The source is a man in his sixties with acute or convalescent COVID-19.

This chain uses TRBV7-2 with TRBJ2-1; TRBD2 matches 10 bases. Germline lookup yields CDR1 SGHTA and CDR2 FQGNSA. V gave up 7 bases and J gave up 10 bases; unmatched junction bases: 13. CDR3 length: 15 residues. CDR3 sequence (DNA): TGTGCCAGCACCCGGGAGGGTAGCGGGAGGACGGAGCAGTTCTTC. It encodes CASTREGSGRTEQFF.

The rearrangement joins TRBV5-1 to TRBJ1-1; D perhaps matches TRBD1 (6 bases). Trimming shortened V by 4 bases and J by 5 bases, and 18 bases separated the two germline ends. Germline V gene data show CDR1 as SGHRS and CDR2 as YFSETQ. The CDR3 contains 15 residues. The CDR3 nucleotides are TGCGCCAGCAGCCTCCAGACAGGAGGAAAGACTGAAGCTTTCTTT. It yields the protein CASSLQTGGKTEAFF.

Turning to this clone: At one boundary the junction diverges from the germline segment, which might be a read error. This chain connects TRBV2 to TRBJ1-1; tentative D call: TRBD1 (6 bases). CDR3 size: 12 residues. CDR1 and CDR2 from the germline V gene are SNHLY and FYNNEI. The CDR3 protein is CAGSEGGVVAFF. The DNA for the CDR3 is TGTGCCGGCAGTGAAGGGGGGGTCGTCGCTTTCTTT.

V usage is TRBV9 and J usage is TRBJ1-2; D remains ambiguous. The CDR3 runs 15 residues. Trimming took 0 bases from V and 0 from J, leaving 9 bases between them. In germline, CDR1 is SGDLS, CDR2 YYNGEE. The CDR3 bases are TGTGCCAGCAGCGTAGGTCGGGGAACTAACTATGGCTACACCTTC. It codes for CASSVGRGTNYGYTF.

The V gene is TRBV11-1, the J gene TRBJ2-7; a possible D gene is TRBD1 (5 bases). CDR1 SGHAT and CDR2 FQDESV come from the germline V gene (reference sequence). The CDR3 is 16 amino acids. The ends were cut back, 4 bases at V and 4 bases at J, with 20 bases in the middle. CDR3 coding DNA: TGTGCCAGCAGCTCCGCCTTCTTGACAGTGTCTTACGAGCAGTACTTC. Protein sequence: CASSSAFLTVSYEQYF. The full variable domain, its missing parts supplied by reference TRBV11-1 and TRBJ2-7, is EAEVAQSPRYKITEKSQAVAFWCDPISGHATLYWYRQILGQGPELLVQFQDESVVDDSQLPKDRFSAERLKGVDSTLKIQPAELGDSAMYLCASSSAFLTVSYEQYFGPGTRLTVT.

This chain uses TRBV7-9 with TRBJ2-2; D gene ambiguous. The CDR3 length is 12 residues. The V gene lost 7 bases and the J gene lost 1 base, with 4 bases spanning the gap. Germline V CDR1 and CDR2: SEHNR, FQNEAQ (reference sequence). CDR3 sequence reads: CASTRNTGELFF. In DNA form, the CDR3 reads TGTGCCAGCACCCGGAACACCGGGGAGCTGTTTTTT.

As DNA, the CDR3 is TGTGCCAGCAGTGAAGCCTTGGACAGGGTATGGCAGCCCCAGCATTTT. It codes for CASSEALDRVWQPQHF. The chain employs TRBV6-1 and TRBJ1-5, with 8 bases identical to TRBD1. With V trimmed by 0 bases and J by 7 bases, 8 bases remained unmatched. Germline V gene lookup returns CDR1 MNHNS and CDR2 SASEGT. The CDR3 runs to 16 residues.

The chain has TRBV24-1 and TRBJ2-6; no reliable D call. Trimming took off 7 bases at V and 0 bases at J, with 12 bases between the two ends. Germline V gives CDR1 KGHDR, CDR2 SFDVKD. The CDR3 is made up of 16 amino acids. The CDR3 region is CATSPPTTSGANVLTF. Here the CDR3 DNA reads TGTGCCACCAGCCCCCCGACAACCTCTGGGGCCAACGTCCTGACTTTC.